One and the same sample provided the 14 T cell receptor beta chains below, sequenced in a study of blood T cell repertoires in COVID-19. Sequenced by immunoSEQ multiplex PCR; TCRdb stores in-frame clones only, minus some. The sample has over 400,000 clones; roughly 88% are singletons. The sample was peripheral blood. These receptors came from a woman in her twenties or thirties with active or convalescent COVID-19.

This chain connects TRBV5-6 to TRBJ1-1; unclear D gene. This CDR3 has 14 residues. Germline CDR1 SGHDT, CDR2 YYEEEE. V was pared by 0 bases and J by 1 base, with 7 bases between. The CDR3 coding sequence is TGTGCCAGCAGCTTGGTTCAGGAGAACACTGAAGCTTTCTTT. Translated: CASSLVQENTEAFF.

Turning to this clone: One junction end disagrees with the germline gene, perhaps due to a read error. The gene calls are TRBV6-1 and TRBJ1-2, with D possibly matching TRBD1 (5 bases). Germline V gives CDR1 MNHNS, CDR2 SASEGT. The CDR3 spans 13 residues. The CDR3 sequence: CASSDGSQGVYLF. CDR3 nucleotides: TGTGCCAGCAGTGATGGCAGCCAGGGCGTTTATTTGTTC.

The chain couples TRBV5-1 to TRBJ1-1; 8 nucleotides match TRBD1. CDR3 length: 14 amino acids. V was clipped by 2 bases and J by 1 base; unmatched bases: 1. The germline V gene has CDR1 SGHRS and CDR2 YFSETQ. The CDR3 here is CASSLGTGNTEAFF. The CDR3 DNA reads TGCGCCAGCAGCTTAGGGACAGGGAACACTGAAGCTTTCTTT.

Concerning this clone itself: The sample contains more than one DNA sequence encoding this CDR3. This chain connects TRBV5-4 to TRBJ2-7; perhaps TRBD1 as D (5 bases). V lost 0 bases to trimming and J lost 0 bases, with 10 bases between them. This CDR3 has 15 residues. Germline V lookup: CDR1 SGHNT, CDR2 YYREEE (reference sequence). The CDR3 region has the DNA TGTGCCAGCAGCTTGGGGGGCGGAAACTCCTACGAGCAGTACTTC. Encoded protein: CASSLGGGNSYEQYF.

The chain combines TRBV12-5 with TRBJ1-2, with 7 bases identical to TRBD1. The V gene's germline CDR1 is LGHNT and CDR2 FRNRAP. The CDR3 totals 16 residues. Germline trimming cut 6 bases from V and 2 bases from J; bases unmatched to any gene: 12. DNA for the CDR3: TGTGCTAGTGGCCCAAACCACAGGGGTGGCAACTATGGCTACACCTTC. This translates into CASGPNHRGGNYGYTF.

This rearrangement joins TRBV7-9 to TRBJ2-1, with 7 positions matching TRBD1. J gave up 0 bases and V 7 bases, and 12 bases lay outside the gene matches. The length of the CDR3 is 17 residues. Germline lookup yields CDR1 SEHNR and CDR2 FQNEAQ (reference sequence). The chain's CDR3 is CASNPGQDVSSYNEQFF. DNA of the CDR3: TGTGCCAGCAACCCTGGACAGGACGTTAGCTCCTACAATGAGCAGTTCTTC.

The chain employs TRBV19 and TRBJ1-2; 8 nucleotides align to TRBD1. Germline loops: CDR1 LNHDA, CDR2 SQIVND (reference sequence). The CDR3 loop spans 12 amino acids. J gave up 4 bases and V 11 bases, and 6 bases lay outside the gene matches. The CDR3 nucleotides read TGTGCCGCGGCAGGGGGCCTCTATGGCTACACCTTC. It specifies CAAAGGLYGYTF. The entire variable domain, with the rest obtained from reference TRBV19 and TRBJ1-2, is as follows: DGGITQSPKYLFRKEGQNVTLSCEQNLNHDAMYWYRQDPGQGLRLIYYSQIVNDFQKGDIAEGYSVSREKKESFPLTVTSAQKNPTAFYLCAAAGGLYGYTFGSGTRLTVV.

This clone was recorded only once. The rearrangement uses TRBV27 and TRBJ2-7; D is perhaps TRBD1 (6 bases). The CDR3 has 14 amino acids. Looked up from germline, CDR1 is MNHEY and CDR2 is SMNVEV (reference sequence). Trimming pared 6 bases from V and 2 bases from J, leaving 14 bases between. The DNA of the CDR3 is TGTGCCAGCAGCTTCCAGGACAGAACCTACGAGCAGTACTTC. Its translation: CASSFQDRTYEQYF.

The chain carries TRBV7-8 and TRBJ2-5; 15 nucleotides line up with TRBD2. This CDR3 has 19 amino acids. Germline V gene lookup returns CDR1 SGHVS and CDR2 FQNEAQ. Trimming removed 1 base from V and 5 bases from J; junction bases left unmatched: 11. The CDR3 DNA reads TGTGCCAGCAGCTTAGGGGGACTAGCGGGAGGAGCTGGCGGTGAGACCCAGTACTTC. It codes for CASSLGGLAGGAGGETQYF.

This clone was detected only a few times. The V call is TRBV10-3, the J call TRBJ2-3; a weak D match, TRBD1 (5 bases). The CDR3 has 15 residues. Germline V gives CDR1 ENHRY, CDR2 SYGVKD. The V end was cut by 0 bases, the J end by 4 bases, with 11 bases between. The CDR3, as DNA: TGTGCCATCAGTGAGTCGGAAGGGGCCGCAGATACGCAGTATTTT. It specifies CAISESEGAADTQYF.

The V call is TRBV7-2, the J call TRBJ1-1, with 7 bases aligning to TRBD1. The germline V gene encodes CDR1 SGHTA and CDR2 FQGNSA. V lost 4 bases, J lost 8 bases, and 7 bases stayed unmatched. The CDR3 is made up of 13 amino acids. The DNA for the CDR3 is TGTGCCAGCAGCTCCGCGACAGGGAGGGAAGCTTTCTTT. Residues: CASSSATGREAFF.

V and J are TRBV6-5 and TRBJ2-4, with D possibly TRBD1 on 6 matching bases. The CDR3 has 14 residues. The germline CDR1 and CDR2 sequences are MNHEY and SVGAGI. V gave up 8 bases and J gave up 5 bases, with 16 bases separating them. This CDR3 is CASAQGPSQNIQYF. The CDR3 DNA is TGTGCCAGCGCGCAGGGGCCTAGCCAAAACATTCAGTACTTC.

This clone appeared once. The chain links TRBV25-1 to TRBJ1-2; D is possibly TRBD1 (5 bases). Germline V CDR1 and CDR2: MGHDK, SYGVNS. The V gene lost 1 base and the J gene lost 4 bases, with 13 bases spanning the gap. CDR3 size: 15 residues. The CDR3 loop reads CASSEFVGQGYGYTF. The CDR3 coding sequence is TGTGCCAGCAGTGAATTTGTGGGCCAGGGCTATGGCTACACCTTC.

This rearrangement joins TRBV7-9 to TRBJ1-2, with 7 bases identical to TRBD1. CDR3 length: 15 residues. CDR1 and CDR2 (germline): SEHNR, FQNEAQ (reference sequence). Losses at the gene ends were 5 bases for V and 2 bases for J; bases not matched to a gene: 8. The DNA for the CDR3 is TGTGCCAGCAGCCAGGGGACAGCCACCAACTATGGCTACACCTTC. It encodes CASSQGTATNYGYTF.